This T cell receptor beta chain was identified in a study of T cell responses to AZD1222 COVID-19 vaccine. Study-wide findings and caveats: The donor group comprised mostly white British people and more females; the analysis possibly underestimated clonal diversity.

Libraries were prepared by immunoSEQ multiplex PCR; TCRdb keeps only in-frame clonotypes and omits some of them. The data show tens of thousands of clones, with 90% seen just once and approximately 3% held by the top ten. To note about this clone: Its antigen is as yet unknown.

The CDR3 spans 14 residues. Germline loops: CDR1 LNHDA, CDR2 SQIVND (reference sequence). V lost 3 bases to trimming and J lost 4 bases, with 12 bases between them. The chain carries TRBV19 and TRBJ1-1; D is possibly TRBD1 (5 bases). Specimen: peripheral blood, collected on day 0 of AZD1222 vaccination. This clonotype originated in an adult in good health. CDR3 DNA: TGTGCCAGTAGTATTACGGAGAGGGGCACTGAAGCTTTCTTT. It is translated as CASSITERGTEAFF.